These 2 T cell receptor beta chains were sequenced from one sample in a study of shared clonotypes between healthy human individuals. Libraries were prepared by immunoSEQ multiplex PCR; TCRdb keeps only in-frame clonotypes and omits some of them. The sample shows approximately 500,000 clones, 75% to 80% of them seen only once. The source material was PBMCs. The receptors stem from a woman aged 40 to 50 in good health. Some clones in this sample may be carry-over from other donors' samples.

The chain combines TRBV2 with TRBJ2-3; 9 positions agree with TRBD1. Germline V gives CDR1 SNHLY, CDR2 FYNNEI. The J segment lost 2 bases and the V segment lost 7 bases, leaving 4 bases of the junction unmatched. There are 14 residues in the CDR3. The DNA for the CDR3 is TGTGCCAGCAATGACAGGGGGAACACAGATACGCAGTATTTT. This translates into CASNDRGNTDTQYF. The variable domain in full, completed from reference TRBV2 and TRBJ2-3, reads EPEVTQTPSHQVTQMGQEVILRCVPISNHLYFYWYRQILGQKVEFLVSFYNNEISEKSEIFDDQFSVERPDGSNFTLKIRSTKLEDSAMYFCASNDRGNTDTQYFGPGTRLTVL.

A remark on this clone: At one boundary the junction diverges from the germline segment, which might be a read error. The chain combines TRBV28 with TRBJ1-1; 8 bases are shared with TRBD1. Germline assignment: CDR1 MDHEN and CDR2 SYDVKM. The CDR3 loop spans 18 amino acids. The chain's CDR3 is CASSLMTGAYYSNSEAFF. Written as DNA, the CDR3 is TGTGCCAGCAGCCTAATGACAGGGGCTTATTATTCGAACTCTGAAGCTTTCTTT.